Here is one T cell receptor beta chain with its context. CDR3 length: 16 residues. Generated by immunoSEQ multiplex PCR, the TCRdb table keeps only in-frame clones and is missing some. The sample holds over 150,000 clones, 79% seen once. The entry originates in a study of blood T cell repertoires in COVID-19. This chain connects TRBV21-1 to TRBJ2-3; the table's D call, TRBD2, has no DNA check behind it. TRBV21-1 represents a pseudogene. The sequenced sample consisted of PBMCs or T cells enriched from blood (not recorded which). The TCR was taken from a woman in her 70s in a cohort exposed to, infected with or recovered from COVID-19 (not recorded which). The CDR3 bases are TGTGCCAGCACCCTTTCGAATAGCGAACCCACAGATACGCAGTATTTT. It codes for CASTLSNSEPTDTQYF.